This T cell receptor beta chain comes out of a study of T cells after yellow fever vaccination. In this sample, this clonotype turned up many times. The antigen is undetermined. TCRdb processed the 5' RACE reads anew with MiXCR; each CDR3 protein has one entry. The table includes a few hundred thousand distinct CDR3 sequences, around an eighth detected once. The study, taken as a whole, reports: A secondary response was less intense yet reached its peak sooner, at day 5 versus 15. Most primary-vaccination clones reappeared after the booster (less than 98% CD4, roughly 90% CD8).

CDR3 length: 13 amino acids. Germline V lookup: CDR1 SGHKS, CDR2 YYEKEE (reference sequence). V was shortened by 2 bases and J by 3 bases, with 8 bases between the two germline ends. The clonotype originates from a man aged 18 to 30 who received the YFV17D yellow fever vaccine. The chain couples TRBV5-5 to TRBJ2-5; D is unclear. The sequences come from CD4+ T cells sorted from PBMCs, collected 15 days after the yellow fever booster vaccination. The CDR3 DNA sequence: TGTGCCAGCAGCTTTGCTGCAGAAGAGACCCAGTACTTC. This codes for CASSFAAEETQYF.